This is a list of T cell receptor beta chains from one sample in a study of regulatory T cells in long-lasting Graves disease. TCRdb recomputed calls from the multiplex PCR reads with MiXCR, one row per CDR3 protein. The sample yields 200,000 to 250,000 distinct CDR3 sequences, 20% seen once. The sequences come from peripheral blood mononuclear cells (PBMCs), collected at new diagnosis, from a patient treated with antithyroid drugs. Receptors originate from a female donor with Graves disease. Each CDR3 is given with its conserved first and last residue.

cdr3_length,v_call,j_call,cdr3_aa
16,TRBV3-1,TRBJ2-2,CASSRRDRGFTGELFF
12,TRBV6-1,TRBJ1-2,CATSDRTYGYTF
13,TRBV20-1,TRBJ1-5,CSARDGGNQPQHF
13,TRBV6-1,TRBJ1-2,CASSPGALYGYTF
16,TRBV20-1,TRBJ1-2,CSLPRKGGSTNYGYTF
13,TRBV11-2,TRBJ2-5,CAKAGGPGETQYF
12,TRBV29-1,TRBJ2-4,CSGGQGGNIQYF
16,TRBV2,TRBJ1-6,CASRGGPGTGNSPLHF
16,TRBV15,TRBJ1-6,CATSRDWSQLNSPLHF
15,TRBV7-2,TRBJ1-6,CASSPRGGYNSPLHF
14,TRBV19,TRBJ1-1,CASTPGGGRTEAFF
15,TRBV6-1,TRBJ2-5,CASRSGGAGGETQYF
15,TRBV28,TRBJ2-7,CASSSTGTGGSEQYF
14,TRBV19,TRBJ1-1,CASSIGGGVTEAFF
12,TRBV20-1,TRBJ2-1,CSACRDSSEQFF
13,TRBV11-1,TRBJ1-2,CASSGGNNYGYTF
11,TRBV10-3,TRBJ2-2,CAISNTGELFF
13,TRBV18,TRBJ1-3,CASLDYSGNTIYF
13,TRBV11-1,TRBJ1-1,CASSLASGVEAFF
16,TRBV24-1,TRBJ2-5,CATSGGQGQGKETQYF
15,TRBV12-3/TRBV12-4,TRBJ1-1,CASRLTSRENTEAFF
13,TRBV4-1,TRBJ2-7,CASSPSTVYEQYF
11,TRBV30,TRBJ2-5,CAWSRGETQYF
15,TRBV11-2,TRBJ2-1,CASSIGGQGYDEQFF
13,TRBV2,TRBJ2-3,CASRGRGTDTQYF
13,TRBV28,TRBJ2-7,CASSLWIGYEQYF
14,TRBV11-1,TRBJ2-1,CASSFSEGTTEQFF
15,TRBV12-3/TRBV12-4,TRBJ2-2,CASTLSGSWTGELFF
14,TRBV7-2,TRBJ2-7,CASSLGGATYEQYF
13,TRBV7-3,TRBJ2-5,CASSLRKGETQYF
16,TRBV7-2,TRBJ2-1,CASSFIAATVYNEQFF
14,TRBV24-1,TRBJ2-1,CATSRTSGEDEQFF
14,TRBV7-6,TRBJ1-6,CASSGRQGRSPLHF
13,TRBV7-2,TRBJ1-2,CASSLLTGYGYTF
14,TRBV6-2/TRBV6-3,TRBJ2-2,CASSPRHNTGELFF
15,TRBV2,TRBJ1-5,CASTEAWVSNQPQHF
18,TRBV10-2,TRBJ1-2,CASSEEGSRRSPNYGYTF
13,TRBV24-1,TRBJ2-2,CATMEGHTGELFF
13,TRBV7-2,TRBJ2-1,CASSLAGGNEQFF
14,TRBV12-3/TRBV12-4,TRBJ2-7,CASTRTSGPDEQYF
13,TRBV19,TRBJ1-2,CASSQDKNYGYTF
15,TRBV5-1,TRBJ1-1,CASSTTGQGYTEASF
11,TRBV7-2,TRBJ1-4,CASSLRGALFF
13,TRBV5-1,TRBJ1-1,CASSWGMQGETFF
19,TRBV4-1,TRBJ2-1,CASSQDPVGSSPGYNEQFF
14,TRBV6-2/TRBV6-3,TRBJ1-2,CASSYQLGRYGYTF
14,TRBV10-1,TRBJ1-1,CASSRGRWNTEAFF
16,TRBV7-2,TRBJ2-5,CASSLAGETGSETQYF